Each of the 21 T cell receptor beta chains below was sequenced from the same sample in a study of long-term antiretroviral therapy in people with HIV. immunoSEQ v3.0 was run at survey level. The assay was immunoSEQ multiplex PCR, and TCRdb's table has in-frame clones only and misses some. The repertoire holds around 20,000 clones, with around 81% as singletons. The sample here was unsorted PBMCs, taken roughly 4 years after starting antiretroviral therapy. The receptors derive from a young man with HIV.

The V and J genes are TRBV5-1 and TRBJ1-6; no definite D call. Germline V gene sequence: CDR1 SGHRS, CDR2 YFSETQ. Trimming removed 0 bases at V and 8 bases at J, with 21 bases between. This CDR3 has 18 amino acids. CDR3 amino acids: CASSLEGLRAADDSPLHF. The CDR3 nucleotides read TGCGCCAGCAGCTTGGAAGGGCTGAGGGCAGCGGACGATTCACCCCTCCACTTT.

The chain uses TRBV2 and TRBJ1-4; no firm D call. The CDR3 loop spans 15 amino acids. Germline-derived CDR1 and CDR2 are SNHLY and FYNNEI. The V end lost 0 bases, the J end lost 4 bases, and 9 bases lay between the germline ends. CDR3 sequence: CASSEAQGDNEKLFF. The CDR3 DNA is TGTGCCAGCAGTGAAGCTCAAGGTGATAATGAAAAACTGTTTTTT.

The rearrangement joins TRBV2 to TRBJ2-7; 12 bases map to TRBD1. The CDR3 contains 14 residues. Germline values: CDR1 SNHLY, CDR2 FYNNEI. V lost 6 bases, J lost 7 bases, and 7 bases stayed unmatched. The CDR3 DNA sequence: TGTGCCAGCAGGGGACAGGGGGCCGCCGGAGAGCAGTACTTC. Residues: CASRGQGAAGEQYF.

The CDR3 sequence is CASSREGAYEQYF. CDR3 DNA: TGTGCCAGCAGTCGGGAGGGAGCCTACGAGCAGTACTTC. The chain links TRBV6-1 to TRBJ2-7; TRBD2 aligns across 8 bases. V gave up 5 bases and J gave up 2 bases; unmatched junction bases: 2. Germline V lookup: CDR1 MNHNS, CDR2 SASEGT. This CDR3 contains 13 residues.

This clone was picked up a small number of times. V is TRBV2 and J is TRBJ2-1, with TRBD2 identical over 10 bases. This CDR3 region has 15 residues. The trim removed 5 bases at V and 7 bases at J, leaving 8 bases unmatched. Germline V gives CDR1 SNHLY, CDR2 FYNNEI. DNA for the CDR3: TGTGCCAGCAGTATTAGCGGGGGGATTGGGAATGAGCAGTTCTTC. Translating it yields CASSISGGIGNEQFF.

This clone came up a few times. The gene calls are TRBV11-2 and TRBJ1-2, with a possible D match to TRBD1 (6 bases). Germline V lookup: CDR1 SGHAT, CDR2 FQNNGV. V dropped 2 bases and J dropped 7 bases, with 17 bases sitting between them. This CDR3 is built from 15 residues. CDR3 DNA sequence: TGTGCCAGCAGCTTAAAGGGACACATCCCCCGTGGCTACACCTTC. Translation: CASSLKGHIPRGYTF.

The gene calls are TRBV10-3 and TRBJ2-5; unclear D gene. CDR3 length: 13 amino acids. Trimming took 7 bases from V and 3 from J, leaving 12 bases between them. The germline V gene has CDR1 ENHRY and CDR2 SYGVKD. CDR3 in DNA: TGTGCCATCAACCCGGCTAGGGAAGAGACCCAGTACTTC. It is translated as CAINPAREETQYF.

The chain recombines TRBV9 with TRBJ1-6; D gene unclear. Germline lookup yields CDR1 SGDLS and CDR2 YYNGEE. Trimming removed 3 bases at V and 0 bases at J, with 7 bases between. The CDR3 consists of 15 residues. CDR3 DNA: TGTGCCAGCAGCGGCCGAAGCTCCTATAATTCACCCCTCCACTTT. Protein: CASSGRSSYNSPLHF. The whole variable domain, filled in from reference TRBV9 and TRBJ1-6, reads DSGVTQTPKHLITATGQRVTLRCSPRSGDLSVYWYQQSLDQGLQFLIQYYNGEERAKGNILERFSAQQFPDLHSELNLSSLELGDSALYFCASSGRSSYNSPLHFGNGTRLTVT.

This clone came up once. V usage is TRBV11-1 and J usage is TRBJ2-3, with 11 bases matching TRBD2. The CDR3 totals 17 residues. The germline V gene encodes CDR1 SGHAT and CDR2 FQDESV (reference sequence). V was pared by 2 bases and J by 2 bases, with 6 bases of the junction left unmatched. CDR3 in DNA: TGTGCCAGCAGCTTAATACTGACTAGCGGGAACACAGATACGCAGTATTTT. Translated, it gives CASSLILTSGNTDTQYF.

This rearrangement joins TRBV5-6 to TRBJ1-4, with unresolved D. Germline V gene lookup returns CDR1 SGHDT and CDR2 YYEEEE. V was trimmed by 4 bases and J by 4 bases, leaving 8 bases between them. The CDR3 is 13 residues long. The chain's CDR3 is CASSGQVNEKLFF. The CDR3 DNA follows: TGTGCCAGCAGCGGCCAGGTTAATGAAAAACTGTTTTTT.

The chain has TRBV14 and TRBJ2-5; D unclear. This CDR3 comprises 14 residues. The germline V gene has CDR1 SGHDN and CDR2 FVKESK. V lost 0 bases to trimming and J lost 5 bases, with 10 bases between them. The CDR3: CASSQDNRLETQYF. The CDR3 DNA reads as TGTGCCAGCAGCCAAGACAACCGGCTGGAGACCCAGTACTTC. Filled out from reference TRBV14 and TRBJ2-5, the complete variable domain reads EAGVTQFPSHSVIEKGQTVTLRCDPISGHDNLYWYRRVMGKEIKFLLHFVKESKQDESGMPNNRFLAERTGGTYSTLKVQPAELEDSGVYFCASSQDNRLETQYFGPGTRLLVL.

CDR3 in amino acids: CASSYSSGGLDTQYF. CDR3 DNA sequence: TGTGCCAGCAGCTATAGTAGCGGTGGGCTGGATACGCAGTATTTT. This chain connects TRBV7-3 to TRBJ2-3; tentative D call: TRBD2 (6 bases). CDR1 and CDR2 from the germline V gene are SGHTA and FQGTGA. V dropped 4 bases and J dropped 6 bases, with 17 bases sitting between them. The CDR3 contains 15 residues. The variable domain in full, completed from reference TRBV7-3 and TRBJ2-3, reads GAGVSQTPSNKVTEKGKYVELRCDPISGHTALYWYRQSLGQGPEFLIYFQGTGAADDSGLPNDRFFAVRPEGSVSTLKIQRTERGDSAVYLCASSYSSGGLDTQYFGPGTRLTVL.

The chain combines TRBV10-3 with TRBJ1-2, with TRBD1 as a possible D gene (6 bases). Trimming took 6 bases from V and 7 from J, leaving 9 bases between them. This CDR3 contains 11 residues. Germline CDR1 reads ENHRY; CDR2 reads SYGVKD. CDR3 residues: CAIRTTGGYTF. DNA of the CDR3: TGTGCCATCAGAACGACAGGTGGCTACACCTTC.

The chain joins TRBV6-6 to TRBJ2-1, with a tentative D call TRBD2 (6 bases). V was trimmed by 5 bases and J by 6 bases, leaving 14 bases between them. This CDR3 spans 14 amino acids. Germline-derived CDR1 and CDR2 are MNHNY and SVGAGI (reference sequence). CDR3 sequence (DNA): TGTGCCAGCAGTACCCCGTTACTAGCCAATGAGCAGTTCTTC. Protein product: CASSTPLLANEQFF.

The J gene is TRBJ2-3, the V gene TRBV5-1; 9 bases fit TRBD1. CDR3 length equals 15 residues. Germline V gene lookup returns CDR1 SGHRS and CDR2 YFSETQ. J was trimmed by 5 bases and V by 4 bases; bases with no gene match: 8. The CDR3: CASSRLQGAVDTQYF. As DNA, the CDR3 is TGCGCCAGCAGCAGACTACAGGGGGCGGTAGATACGCAGTATTTT.

This chain connects TRBV7-8 to TRBJ2-7, with D uncertain. Trimming stripped 1 base from V and 2 bases from J, with 9 bases between. This CDR3 has 14 amino acids. Germline V gives CDR1 SGHVS, CDR2 FQNEAQ. The CDR3 loop reads CASSLEATTYEQYV. The CDR3 DNA reads TGTGCCAGCAGCTTAGAGGCCACCACCTACGAGCAGTACGTC.

This clone was observed a handful of times. This sequence joins TRBV28 and TRBJ1-1; no firm D call. Germline assignment: CDR1 MDHEN and CDR2 SYDVKM. V was shortened by 5 bases and J by 1 base, with 8 bases between the two germline ends. This CDR3 contains 13 residues. CDR3: CASSLWWNTEAFF. CDR3 bases: TGTGCCAGCAGTCTCTGGTGGAACACTGAAGCTTTCTTT.

The CDR3, as DNA: TGTGCCAGCAGTTTACGGGGGGCCTACACCATATATTTT. Encoded protein: CASSLRGAYTIYF. The chain combines TRBV28 with TRBJ1-3; TRBD1 is a possible D gene (6 bases). Germline CDR1 MDHEN, CDR2 SYDVKM. The CDR3 totals 13 residues. V was shortened by 2 bases and J by 8 bases, with 10 bases between the two germline ends.

The rearrangement uses TRBV18 and TRBJ1-6; TRBD1 matches at 8 bases. J was trimmed by 7 bases and V by 3 bases; bases with no gene match: 5. Germline-derived CDR1 and CDR2 are KGHSH and LQKENI. The CDR3 has 15 residues. CDR3 bases: TGTGCCAGCTCACCTGGACAGGGAGGGAATTCACCCCTCCACTTT. Protein: CASSPGQGGNSPLHF.

This chain uses TRBV19 with TRBJ2-3; possibly TRBD2 for D (5 bases). Per the germline V gene, CDR1 is LNHDA and CDR2 is SQIVND (reference sequence). The CDR3 totals 16 residues. Trimming removed 0 bases from V and 4 bases from J, with 14 bases in between. CDR3 sequence reads: CASSIDRSGSADTQYF. The CDR3 DNA reads as TGTGCCAGTAGTATAGATCGTTCGGGGTCGGCAGATACGCAGTATTTT.

This clone was counted a single time. The V and J genes are TRBV6-5 and TRBJ1-5; no clear D. Germline V CDR1 and CDR2: MNHEY, SVGAGI. V was shortened by 2 bases and J by 7 bases, with 12 bases between the two germline ends. CDR3 length: 14 amino acids. The CDR3 region is CASSYEWGGQPQHF. The CDR3 DNA reads as TGTGCCAGCAGTTACGAGTGGGGTGGACAGCCCCAGCATTTT.